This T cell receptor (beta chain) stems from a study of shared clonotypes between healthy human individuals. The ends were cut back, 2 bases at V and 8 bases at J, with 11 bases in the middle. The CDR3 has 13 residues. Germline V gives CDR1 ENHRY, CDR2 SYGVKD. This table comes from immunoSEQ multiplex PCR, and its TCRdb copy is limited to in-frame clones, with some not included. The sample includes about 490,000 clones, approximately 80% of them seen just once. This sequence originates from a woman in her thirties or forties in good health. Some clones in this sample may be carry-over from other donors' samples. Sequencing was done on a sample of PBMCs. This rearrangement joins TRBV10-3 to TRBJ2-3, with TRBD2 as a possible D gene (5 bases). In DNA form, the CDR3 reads TGTGCCATCAGTGAGACATCGGGGAGTACGCAGTATTTT. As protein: CAISETSGSTQYF.